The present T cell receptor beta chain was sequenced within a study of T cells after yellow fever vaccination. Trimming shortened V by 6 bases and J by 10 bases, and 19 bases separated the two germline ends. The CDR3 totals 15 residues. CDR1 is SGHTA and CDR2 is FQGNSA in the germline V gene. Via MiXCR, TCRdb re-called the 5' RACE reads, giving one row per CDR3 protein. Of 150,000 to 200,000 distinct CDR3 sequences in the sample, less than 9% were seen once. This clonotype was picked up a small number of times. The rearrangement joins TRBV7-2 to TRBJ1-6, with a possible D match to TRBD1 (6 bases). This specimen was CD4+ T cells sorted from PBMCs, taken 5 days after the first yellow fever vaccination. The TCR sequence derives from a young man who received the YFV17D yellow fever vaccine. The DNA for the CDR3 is TGTGCCAGCAGTTCAGGACGGGGGCCCAGATCACCCCTCCACTTT. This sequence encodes CASSSGRGPRSPLHF.